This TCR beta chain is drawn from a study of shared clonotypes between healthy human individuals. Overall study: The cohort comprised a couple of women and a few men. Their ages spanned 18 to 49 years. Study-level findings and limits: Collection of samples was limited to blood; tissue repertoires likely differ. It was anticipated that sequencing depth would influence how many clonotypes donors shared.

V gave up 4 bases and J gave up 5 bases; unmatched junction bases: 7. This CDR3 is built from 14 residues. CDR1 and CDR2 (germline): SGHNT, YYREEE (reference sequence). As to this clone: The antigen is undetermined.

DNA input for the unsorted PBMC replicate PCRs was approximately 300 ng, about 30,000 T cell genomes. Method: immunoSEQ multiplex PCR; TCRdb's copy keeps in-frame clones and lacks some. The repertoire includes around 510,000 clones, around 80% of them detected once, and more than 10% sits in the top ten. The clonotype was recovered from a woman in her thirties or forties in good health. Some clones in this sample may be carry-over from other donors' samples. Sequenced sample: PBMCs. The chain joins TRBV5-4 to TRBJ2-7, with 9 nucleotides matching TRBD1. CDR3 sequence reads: CASSHTGGENEQYF. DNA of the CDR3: TGTGCCAGCAGCCACACAGGGGGCGAAAACGAGCAGTACTTC.